The 9 T cell receptor beta chains in this list originate from one sample, sequenced in a study of chemoradiotherapy in HPV16-positive cancers. The protocol was immunoSEQ multiplex PCR, while the TCRdb copy is restricted to in-frame clones and leaves out a portion. Found here are roughly 10,000 clones, around four fifths of them singletons; the top ten hold approximately 13%. Sequencing used tumor tissue, obtained from a patient who underwent chemoradiotherapy. The receptors derive from a human donor with HPV-associated anogenital cancer.

The J gene is TRBJ1-1, the V gene TRBV28, with 7 bases that match TRBD1. V shed 3 bases and J 11 bases; nucleotides not matched to a gene: 3. Germline CDR1 reads MDHEN; CDR2 reads SYDVKM. CDR3 length: 11 amino acids. CDR3 sequence: CASSFDRVAFF. For the CDR3, the DNA is TGTGCCAGCAGTTTTGACAGGGTGGCTTTCTTT.

This clone showed up just once. J is TRBJ2-3 and V is TRBV5-1; possibly TRBD1 or TRBD2 for D (5 bases each). CDR1 and CDR2 from the germline V gene are SGHRS and YFSETQ. The V gene lost 7 bases and the J gene lost 0 bases, with 15 bases spanning the gap. The CDR3 loop spans 15 amino acids. CDR3 DNA: TGCGCCAGCGGACGGGACCCCATTAGCACAGATACGCAGTATTTT. It codes for CASGRDPISTDTQYF.

V is TRBV4-1 and J is TRBJ1-2; TRBD1 is a possible D gene (5 bases). Deletions cut 4 bases from V and 8 bases from J, with 14 bases between. Germline V gene data show CDR1 as MGHRA and CDR2 as YSYEKL. The CDR3 has 13 amino acids. CDR3 sequence (DNA): TGCGCCAGCAGCCTGGGGGAGTCGGAAGGCTACACCTTC. It is translated as CASSLGESEGYTF.

The rearrangement links TRBV19 to TRBJ2-2; possibly TRBD2 for D (6 bases). Trimming left V 4 bases short and J 7 bases short, with 13 bases between. Germline lookup yields CDR1 LNHDA and CDR2 SQIVND (reference sequence). This CDR3 is 14 amino acids long. As DNA, the CDR3 is TGTGCCAGTAGTAGACAGACGGACTACGGGGAGCTGTTTTTT. This translates into CASSRQTDYGELFF.

This chain links TRBV5-1 with TRBJ1-3; D is undetermined. The V gene's germline CDR1 is SGHRS and CDR2 YFSETQ. The CDR3 is 14 residues long. Deletions cut 2 bases from V and 6 bases from J, with 12 bases between. Here the CDR3 reads CASSLRFGANTIYF. CDR3 DNA sequence: TGCGCCAGCAGCTTAAGGTTTGGAGCAAACACCATATATTTT. Looking up the rest from reference TRBV5-1 and TRBJ1-3 gives the full variable domain: KAGVTQTPRYLIKTRGQQVTLSCSPISGHRSVSWYQQTPGQGLQFLFEYFSETQRNKGNFPGRFSGRQFSNSRSEMNVSTLELGDSALYLCASSLRFGANTIYFGEGSWLTVV.

The chain is built from TRBV5-5 and TRBJ1-3; D remains unclear. This CDR3 has 14 amino acids. V lost 2 bases, J lost 4 bases, and 10 bases lay in between. Per germline, CDR1 SGHKS and CDR2 YYEKEE (reference sequence). The CDR3 region is CASSFGNSGNTIYF. In DNA, the CDR3 is TGTGCCAGCAGCTTTGGTAACTCCGGAAACACCATATATTTT.

This clone appeared a few times. V is TRBV5-1 and J is TRBJ1-1; D remains ambiguous. CDR3 length: 13 residues. The V and J ends lost 0 bases and 0 bases respectively, with 3 bases between them. Germline V gene lookup returns CDR1 SGHRS and CDR2 YFSETQ. The CDR3 protein is CASSLDLNTEAFF. CDR3 DNA: TGCGCCAGCAGCTTGGACTTGAACACTGAAGCTTTCTTT.

This chain connects TRBV13 to TRBJ2-1; 9 bases fit TRBD2. V gave up 1 base and J gave up 6 bases; unmatched junction bases: 13. CDR1 and CDR2 (germline): PRHDT, FYEKMQ (reference sequence). There are 18 residues in the CDR3. The CDR3 DNA reads as TGTGCCAGCAGCTTAGACGTGGCGGGGGGGCCACTCCGCAATGAGCAGTTCTTC. Translated, it gives CASSLDVAGGPLRNEQFF.

V and J are TRBV4-1 and TRBJ1-4; D unresolved. CDR1 and CDR2 (germline): MGHRA, YSYEKL. Deletions cut 3 bases from V and 6 bases from J, with 14 bases between. The CDR3 extends over 15 amino acids. In nucleotides, the CDR3 is TGCGCCAGCAGCCAGATACAACGGACTGATGAAAAACTGTTTTTT. Residues: CASSQIQRTDEKLFF.